A selection of T cell receptor beta chains follows, all from one sample in a study of shared clonotypes between healthy human individuals. Here immunoSEQ multiplex PCR was the method, and the copy in TCRdb shows in-frame clones only, minus some. The sample holds a few million clones, around 94% seen once. The specimen sequenced was naive CD4+ T cells sorted from blood. The receptors originated from a man younger than 30 in good health. The CDR3 runs from the conserved cysteine through the conserved F or W. A D gene is named only where the DNA matches it firmly. The listing skips clone size in some rows; elsewhere it reads once, few, many or a size class.

V	D	J	size	DNA	CDR3
TRBV5-1	TRBD1	TRBJ1-2	once	TGCGCCAGCAGCAGTGATACGTCAGGGGGCTATGGCTACACCTTC	CASSSDTSGGYGYTF
TRBV11-2	-	TRBJ1-3	-	TGTGCCAGCAGCTTAGTGGTGGACACCATATATTTT	CASSLVVDTIYF
TRBV2	TRBD2	TRBJ2-2	-	TGTGCCACCTCTAGCGGGGTAGACACCGGGGAGCTGTTTTTT	CATSSGVDTGELFF
TRBV10-3	TRBD1	TRBJ1-2	-	TGTGCCGTAGGACAGGGGTCCAACTATGGCTACACCTTC	CAVGQGSNYGYTF
TRBV7-9	TRBD1	TRBJ1-3	-	TGTGCCAGCAGCAGTCCCGGGACAGGGCGAGGTGAAGGAAACACCATATATTTT	CASSSPGTGRGEGNTIYF
TRBV13	-	TRBJ2-2	-	TGTGCCAGCGGCTTCGGGACGAACACCGGGGAGCTGTTTTTT	CASGFGTNTGELFF
TRBV29-1	TRBD2	TRBJ2-7	-	TGCAGCGTTGATGAAGACCCAGCGGGGGGCCATGAGCAGTACTTC	CSVDEDPAGGHEQYF
TRBV6-5	TRBD2	TRBJ2-1	-	TGTGCCAGCAGTTACTCGATGGCTAGCGGGAGGGGTGAGCAGTTCTTC	CASSYSMASGRGEQFF
TRBV4-2	-	TRBJ2-3	-	TGTGCCAGCAGCCCGGTTGGGGATACGCAGTATTTT	CASSPVGDTQYF
TRBV6-5	-	TRBJ2-5	-	TGTGCCAGCAGTTACTCGACCAGGGGTCAAGAGACCCAGTACTTC	CASSYSTRGQETQYF
TRBV5-6	-	TRBJ1-6	-	TGTGCCAGCAGCTTAGCCGGCGGAGCCCTCCACTTT	CASSLAGGALHF
TRBV11-2	-	TRBJ2-1	-	TGTGCCAGCAGCTTAGTATTAGGGAGCTCCTACAATGAGCAGTTCTTC	CASSLVLGSSYNEQFF
TRBV6-5	TRBD1	TRBJ1-1	-	TGTGCCAGCAGGAGGACAGGGGACACTGAAGCTTTCTTT	CASRRTGDTEAFF
TRBV7-2	-	TRBJ1-2	-	TGTGCCAGCAGCCCAACCCTATCGGGGGAAGGCTACACCTTC	CASSPTLSGEGYTF
TRBV28	-	TRBJ1-2	-	TGTGCCAGCAGAACGGACAGCGGATACTATGGCTACACCTTC	CASRTDSGYYGYTF
TRBV25-1	TRBD2	TRBJ2-2	-	TGTGCCAGCAGTGGGCCTAGCGGGATCCCCGGGGAGCTGTTTTTT	CASSGPSGIPGELFF
TRBV5-1	TRBD2	TRBJ2-7	-	TGCGCCAGCAGTCTAGCGGGAGGACCTGTCTACGAGCAGTACTTC	CASSLAGGPVYEQYF
TRBV6-6	TRBD2	TRBJ2-7	-	TGTGCCAGCGCGTCCGGGACTAGCGCCTACGAGCAGTACTTC	CASASGTSAYEQYF
TRBV6-1	-	TRBJ2-7	-	TGTGCCAGCATCGGAGGGGGGACAGAGCAGGAGTACTTC	CASIGGGTEQEYF
TRBV6-1	TRBD2	TRBJ2-7	-	TGTGCCAGCAGTGTACGGACTAGCGGGAGCCACTACGAGCAGTACTTC	CASSVRTSGSHYEQYF
TRBV4-3	TRBD1	TRBJ1-1	-	TGCGCCAGCAGCCAAGTAATGGGACAGGGGACGGTTGAAGCTTTCTTT	CASSQVMGQGTVEAFF
TRBV7-9	-	TRBJ2-3	-	TGTGCCAGCAGCCCTAAAGCGGGAGATACGCAGTATTTT	CASSPKAGDTQYF
TRBV5-1	TRBD1	TRBJ2-3	-	TGCGCCAGCAGCTATCTACCGGGACAGGGGGCAGATACGCAGTATTTT	CASSYLPGQGADTQYF
TRBV2	-	TRBJ1-1	-	TGTGCCAGCAATCCGGACAACACTGAAGCTTTCTTT	CASNPDNTEAFF
TRBV2	TRBD1	TRBJ2-7	-	TGTGCCAGCAGTGAGTGGTCCGGGACAGGGGCCTACGAGCAGTACTTC	CASSEWSGTGAYEQYF
TRBV6-1	-	TRBJ2-2	-	TGTGCCAGCAGTGAAGGGGGTTTAAACACCGGGGAGCTGTTTTTT	CASSEGGLNTGELFF
TRBV5-1	TRBD1	TRBJ1-1	-	TGCGCCAGCAGCCTCGACGGACAGGGGGCCTTTAGTGGAGCTTTCTTT	CASSLDGQGAFSGAFF
TRBV9	-	TRBJ2-5	-	TGTGCCAGCAGCGAGGGGGGGACAGAAAAATCAGAGACCCAGTACTTC	CASSEGGTEKSETQYF
TRBV5-1	TRBD1	TRBJ1-6	-	TGCGCCAGCAGCCCGGGACAGGGAAATTCACCCCTCCACTTT	CASSPGQGNSPLHF
TRBV7-9	-	TRBJ1-2	-	TGTGCCAGCAGCCCAAAATGGCTTAACTATGGCTACACCTTC	CASSPKWLNYGYTF
TRBV20-1	TRBD1	TRBJ2-1	-	TGCAGTGCCCGGGACAGAGCGAACCAGTTCTTC	CSARDRANQFF
TRBV10-3	TRBD2	TRBJ2-3	-	TGTGCCATCAGTACTTTTCGGGGGGGCGAAGATACGCAGTATTTT	CAISTFRGGEDTQYF
TRBV19	-	TRBJ1-5	-	TGTGCCAGTGAACTGGAGGGCCAGCCCCAGCATTTT	CASELEGQPQHF
TRBV9	-	TRBJ2-3	once	TGTGCCAGCAGCGTAGAGCCAGATACGCAGTATTTT	CASSVEPDTQYF
TRBV6-6	-	TRBJ2-7	-	TGTGCCAGCAGTTACCGACGGATTGGGGAGCAGTACTTC	CASSYRRIGEQYF
TRBV15	-	TRBJ2-4	-	TGTGCCACCAAAGGACGGTACGGGAACATTCAGTACTTC	CATKGRYGNIQYF
TRBV5-4	-	TRBJ1-1	-	TGTGCCAGCAGCTTGTGGGCTGACGGTGAAGCTTTCTTT	CASSLWADGEAFF
TRBV30	-	TRBJ1-6	once	TGTGCCTGGAGGGATACAGGGACTTCACCCCTCCACTTT	CAWRDTGTSPLHF
TRBV30	TRBD1	TRBJ2-7	-	TGTGCCTGGAGTTCCCCCCATTTCCGGGACAGGGTGAACGACGAGCAGTACTTC	CAWSSPHFRDRVNDEQYF
TRBV11-2	-	TRBJ2-7	-	TGTGCCAGCAGCTTCAGCTACGAGCAGTACTTC	CASSFSYEQYF
TRBV19	TRBD2	TRBJ2-5	-	TGTGCCAGTAGTCCCCAGGCGGGGGTAGAGACCCAGTACTTC	CASSPQAGVETQYF
TRBV6-5	TRBD1	TRBJ2-7	once	TGTGCCAGCAGGGGATTGGACAGGGAGGAGGACGAGCAGTACTTC	CASRGLDREEDEQYF
TRBV29-1	-	TRBJ2-5	-	TGCAGCTCCGGACTGGGGGGCAGGACCCAGTACTTC	CSSGLGGRTQYF
TRBV29-1	-	TRBJ1-1	-	TGCAGCGTGGAGGATAACAGGAGGACTGAAGCTTTCTTT	CSVEDNRRTEAFF
TRBV27	TRBD2	TRBJ2-3	-	TGTGCCAGCAGCGCCCCCAATAGCGGGAGGGATACGCAGTATTTT	CASSAPNSGRDTQYF
TRBV6-1	-	TRBJ1-1	-	TGTGCCAGCCCAACCGATGTTTTGAACACTGAAGCTTTCTTT	CASPTDVLNTEAFF
TRBV28	TRBD1	TRBJ2-7	-	TGTGCCAGTGAGACAGGGGCTGCCTCCTACGAGCAGTACTTC	CASETGAASYEQYF
TRBV6-1	-	TRBJ2-2	-	TGTGCCAGCAGCTTTTACGGGGAGCTGTTTTTT	CASSFYGELFF
TRBV15	-	TRBJ1-4	-	TGTGCCACCAGCAGAGGGATCGAGGAAAAACTGTTTTTT	CATSRGIEEKLFF
TRBV10-3	-	TRBJ1-2	-	TGTGCCATCGGAACAAGTACTAACTATGGCTACACCTTC	CAIGTSTNYGYTF
TRBV7-9	-	TRBJ2-5	-	TGTGCCAGCAGTTACCACACGGAACAAGAGACCCAGTACTTC	CASSYHTEQETQYF
TRBV20-1	-	TRBJ2-7	-	TGCAGTGCTAGTGGGCCCTACGAGCAGTACTTC	CSASGPYEQYF
TRBV6-5	TRBD2	TRBJ2-3	-	TGTGCCATCAGCCATCTAGCGGGCGTGAGAGATACGCAGTATTTT	CAISHLAGVRDTQYF
TRBV5-4	TRBD2	TRBJ2-7	-	TGTGCCAGCAGCTCCTCTAGCGGTAGCTCCTACGAGCAGTACTTC	CASSSSSGSSYEQYF
TRBV6-5	-	TRBJ2-1	-	TGTGCCAGCAGAGAATATCGGGATGGGGGCTATGAGCAGTTCTTC	CASREYRDGGYEQFF
TRBV18	-	TRBJ2-5	-	TGTGCCAGCTCAGCCCGCTCAGGTGGGGAGACCCAGTACTTC	CASSARSGGETQYF
TRBV27	-	TRBJ1-2	-	TGTGCCAGCAGTCCCTATGGACCGGCGAACTATGGCTACACCTTC	CASSPYGPANYGYTF
TRBV30	-	TRBJ2-7	once	TGTGCCTGGGTTTCAACGGGACTCTACGAGCAGTACTTC	CAWVSTGLYEQYF
TRBV15	-	TRBJ1-5	-	TGTGCCACCTCTGACAGGAACAATCAGCCCCAGCATTTT	CATSDRNNQPQHF